The clone carrying this TCR beta chain turned up a few times. Its antigen is currently unknown. This record belongs to a study of regulatory T cells in long-lasting Graves disease. Construction of the TCR beta libraries employed iRepertoire HTBI primers in conjunction with Arm-PCR of CDR3 regions. TCRdb independently ran MiXCR on the multiplex PCR reads; one entry per CDR3 protein. The repertoire includes 510,000 or so distinct CDR3 sequences, approximately 12% of them detected once, and approximately 9.6% sits in the top ten. Time point defined: newly diagnosed GD, antithyroid drugs for less than 3 months. Preparation of the TCR library used RNA extracted from PBMCs. Study-wide points: With persistent disease, TRBV28, TRBJ1-2 and TRBJ2-5 were the favored segments.

Between the trimmed V and J ends, which lost 5 bases and 4 bases, there was a span of 7 bases. The CDR3 extends over 13 amino acids. CDR1 and CDR2 from the germline V gene are SGHTS and YDEGEE. The sample was also linked to a second study, of T cells in Graves' hyperthyroidism and ophthalmopathy.

The material was peripheral blood mononuclear cells (PBMCs), obtained at new diagnosis, from a patient treated with antithyroid drugs. The chain joins TRBV5-8 to TRBJ1-6; D is unresolved. This receptor was obtained from a woman in her 30s with Graves disease. DNA of the CDR3: TGTGCCAGCAGAGAAGATTATAATTCACCCCTCCACTTT. Translation gives CASREDYNSPLHF.